This T cell receptor (beta chain) was recovered during a study of blood T cell repertoires in COVID-19. Turning to the study itself: Samples of COVID-19 (acute and convalescent) were obtained from the United States, Italy and Spain. Sources were T cells, B-cell-depleted T cells, or PBMCs; the material itself was cDNA or gDNA.

The CDR3 extends over 12 amino acids. V lost 3 bases and J lost 5, with 7 bases in between. Germline lookup yields CDR1 SGHTA and CDR2 FQGNSA. In the original workflow: Reference gene primer amplification in the assay estimated nucleated cell counts. Clones were read by immunoSEQ multiplex PCR, and TCRdb kept only the in-frame ones, dropping some. The D gene and trimming were derived from the DNA, and the V and J assignments and clone size from that table. The sample includes almost 250,000 clones, roughly 86% seen only once; the top ten take roughly 6.2%. Recruited during active infection, patients (from Seattle) were subsequently followed longitudinally.

Sample: peripheral blood. This chain joins TRBV7-2 and TRBJ1-1, with D unclear. The origin of this receptor is a woman older than 75 with COVID-19, enrolled during active disease. CDR3: CASSFWETEAFF. DNA for the CDR3: TGTGCCAGCAGCTTCTGGGAGACTGAAGCTTTCTTT.